The T cell receptor beta chain described here comes from a study of blood T cells in healthy people across ages. Study-wide points: Both higher diversity and more naive CD4+ cells marked long-lived donors when set against aged donors.

This clonotype was seen a handful of times. Its antigen is still unknown. There are 15 residues in the CDR3. In germline, CDR1 is SGHTA, CDR2 FQGNSA. Trimming took 1 base from V and 5 from J; bases not matched to a gene: 4. Primed by a sample-barcoded 5' primer and a J-beta primer mix, a second PCR proceeded for about 7 to 12 cycles. TCRdb called the 5' RACE reads again in MiXCR, with one record for every CDR3 protein. The sample lists just under 900,000 distinct CDR3 sequences, more than 25% occurring once. Sequencing used blood. The gene calls are TRBV7-2 and TRBJ1-5; 8 bases are shared with TRBD1. This sequence was found in a woman of 80 years or more in good health. CDR3 sequence reads: CASSLGDRGYQPQHF. The CDR3 bases are TGTGCCAGCAGCTTAGGTGACAGGGGATATCAGCCCCAGCATTTT.